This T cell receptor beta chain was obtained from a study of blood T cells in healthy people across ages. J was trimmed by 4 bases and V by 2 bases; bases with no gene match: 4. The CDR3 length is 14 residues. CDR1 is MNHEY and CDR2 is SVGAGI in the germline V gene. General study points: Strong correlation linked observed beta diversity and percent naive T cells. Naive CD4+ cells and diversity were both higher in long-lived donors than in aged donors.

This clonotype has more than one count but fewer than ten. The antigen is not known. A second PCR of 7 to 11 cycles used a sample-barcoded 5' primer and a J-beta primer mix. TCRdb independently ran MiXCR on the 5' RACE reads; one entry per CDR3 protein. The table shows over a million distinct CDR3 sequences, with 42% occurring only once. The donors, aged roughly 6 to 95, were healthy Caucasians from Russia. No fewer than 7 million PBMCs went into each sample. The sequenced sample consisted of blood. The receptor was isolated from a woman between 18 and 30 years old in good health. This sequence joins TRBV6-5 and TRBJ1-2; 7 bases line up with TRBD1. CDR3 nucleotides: TGTGCCAGCAGTTACAGGGGGCTGAGCTATGGCTACACCTTC. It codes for CASSYRGLSYGYTF.